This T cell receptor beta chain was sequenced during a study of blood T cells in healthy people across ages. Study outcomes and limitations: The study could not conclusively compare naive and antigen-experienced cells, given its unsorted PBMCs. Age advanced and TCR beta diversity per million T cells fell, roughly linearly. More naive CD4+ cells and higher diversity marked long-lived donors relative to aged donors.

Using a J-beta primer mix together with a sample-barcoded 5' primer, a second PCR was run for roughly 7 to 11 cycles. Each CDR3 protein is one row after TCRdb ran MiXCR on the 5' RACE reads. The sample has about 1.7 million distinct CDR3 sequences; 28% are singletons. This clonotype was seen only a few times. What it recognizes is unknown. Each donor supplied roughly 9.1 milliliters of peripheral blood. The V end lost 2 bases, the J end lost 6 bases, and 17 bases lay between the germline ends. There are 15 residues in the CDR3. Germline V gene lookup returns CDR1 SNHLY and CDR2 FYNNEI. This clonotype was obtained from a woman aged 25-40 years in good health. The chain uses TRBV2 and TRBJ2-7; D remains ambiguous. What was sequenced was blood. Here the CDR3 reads CASSESRLAIAEQYF. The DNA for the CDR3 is TGTGCCAGCAGTGAATCCCGATTGGCGATCGCCGAGCAGTACTTC.